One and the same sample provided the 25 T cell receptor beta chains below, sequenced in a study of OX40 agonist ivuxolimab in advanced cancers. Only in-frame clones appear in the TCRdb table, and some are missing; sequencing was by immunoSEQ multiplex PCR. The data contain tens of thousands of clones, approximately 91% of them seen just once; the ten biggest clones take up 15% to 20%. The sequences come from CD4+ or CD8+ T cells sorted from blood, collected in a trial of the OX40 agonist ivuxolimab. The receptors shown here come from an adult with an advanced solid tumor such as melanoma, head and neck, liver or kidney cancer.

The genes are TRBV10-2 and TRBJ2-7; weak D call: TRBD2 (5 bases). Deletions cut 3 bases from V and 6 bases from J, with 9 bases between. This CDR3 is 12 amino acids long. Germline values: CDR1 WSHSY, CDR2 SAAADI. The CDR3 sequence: CASSELGGEQYF. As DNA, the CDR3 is TGCGCCAGCAGTGAACTCGGAGGCGAGCAGTACTTC.

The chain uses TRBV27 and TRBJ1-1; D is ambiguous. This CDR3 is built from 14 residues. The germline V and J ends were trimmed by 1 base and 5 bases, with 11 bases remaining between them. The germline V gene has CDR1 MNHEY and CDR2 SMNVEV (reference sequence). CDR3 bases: TGTGCCAGCAGTTTATGGGCCGGAGGAACTGAAGCTTTCTTT. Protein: CASSLWAGGTEAFF.

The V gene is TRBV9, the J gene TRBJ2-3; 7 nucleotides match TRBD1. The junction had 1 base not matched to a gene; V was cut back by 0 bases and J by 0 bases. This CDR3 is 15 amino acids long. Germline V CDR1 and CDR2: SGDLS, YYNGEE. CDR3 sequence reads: CASSVEGASTDTQYF. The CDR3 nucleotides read TGTGCCAGCAGCGTAGAGGGGGCTAGCACAGATACGCAGTATTTT.

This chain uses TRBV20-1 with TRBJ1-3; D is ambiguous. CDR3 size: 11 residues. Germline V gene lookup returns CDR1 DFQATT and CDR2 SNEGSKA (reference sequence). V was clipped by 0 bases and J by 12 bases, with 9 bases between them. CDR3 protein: CSARDRAYIYF. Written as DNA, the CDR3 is TGCAGTGCTAGAGATCGAGCATACATATATTTT.

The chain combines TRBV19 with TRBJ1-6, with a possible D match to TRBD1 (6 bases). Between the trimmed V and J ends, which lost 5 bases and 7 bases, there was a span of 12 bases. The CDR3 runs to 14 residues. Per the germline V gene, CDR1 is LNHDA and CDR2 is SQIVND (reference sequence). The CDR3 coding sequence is TGTGCCAGTAGTCTACAGGGTGGCAATTCACCCCTCCACTTT. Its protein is CASSLQGGNSPLHF.

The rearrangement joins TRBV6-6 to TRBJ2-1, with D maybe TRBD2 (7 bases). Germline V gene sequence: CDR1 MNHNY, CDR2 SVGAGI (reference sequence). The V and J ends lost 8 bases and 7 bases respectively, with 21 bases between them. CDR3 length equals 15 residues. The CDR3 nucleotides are TGTGCCAGCGGGACCCTCTCGGGGGGCGGGAATGAGCAGTTCTTC. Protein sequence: CASGTLSGGGNEQFF.

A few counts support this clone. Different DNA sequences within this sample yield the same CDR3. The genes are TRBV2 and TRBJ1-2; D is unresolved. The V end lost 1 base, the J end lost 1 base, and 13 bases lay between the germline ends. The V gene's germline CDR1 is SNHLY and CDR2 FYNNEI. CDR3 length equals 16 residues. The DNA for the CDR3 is TGTGCCAGCAGTGAAGGGGGAAGAGGGAATAACTATGGCTACACCTTC. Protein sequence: CASSEGGRGNNYGYTF.

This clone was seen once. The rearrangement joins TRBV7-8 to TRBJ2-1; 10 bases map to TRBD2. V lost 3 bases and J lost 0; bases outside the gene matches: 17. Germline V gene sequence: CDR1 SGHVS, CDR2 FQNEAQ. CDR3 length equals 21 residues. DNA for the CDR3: TGTGCCAGCAGCTTCCCACTGGAGCGGGGGGGACTGCGGAGCTCCTACAATGAGCAGTTCTTC. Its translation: CASSFPLERGGLRSSYNEQFF.

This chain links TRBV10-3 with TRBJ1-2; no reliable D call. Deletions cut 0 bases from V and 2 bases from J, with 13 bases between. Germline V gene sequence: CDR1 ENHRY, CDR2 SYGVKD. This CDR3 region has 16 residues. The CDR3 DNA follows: TGTGCCATCAGTGAGTCGAATCTGGGAGCCAACTATGGCTACACCTTC. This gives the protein CAISESNLGANYGYTF.

The CDR3 bases are TGTGCCAGCGACGGGGGGGGAGCAGATACGCAGTATTTT. Its translation is CASDGGGADTQYF. This chain joins TRBV25-1 and TRBJ2-3, with 8 bases aligning to TRBD2. Trimming removed 8 bases from V and 4 bases from J; junction bases left unmatched: 5. Germline V lookup: CDR1 MGHDK, CDR2 SYGVNS. This CDR3 comprises 13 residues.

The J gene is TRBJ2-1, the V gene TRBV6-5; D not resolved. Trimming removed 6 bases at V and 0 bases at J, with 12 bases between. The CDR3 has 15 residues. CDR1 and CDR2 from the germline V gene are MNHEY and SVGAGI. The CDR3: CASRTAPSSYNEQFF. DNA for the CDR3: TGTGCCAGCAGAACAGCGCCGAGCTCCTACAATGAGCAGTTCTTC.

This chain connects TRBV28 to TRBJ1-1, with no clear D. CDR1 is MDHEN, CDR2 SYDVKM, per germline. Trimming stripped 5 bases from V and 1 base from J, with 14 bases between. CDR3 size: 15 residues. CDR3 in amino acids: CASSTRATKNTEAFF. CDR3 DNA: TGTGCCAGCAGTACCCGGGCCACCAAGAACACTGAAGCTTTCTTT.

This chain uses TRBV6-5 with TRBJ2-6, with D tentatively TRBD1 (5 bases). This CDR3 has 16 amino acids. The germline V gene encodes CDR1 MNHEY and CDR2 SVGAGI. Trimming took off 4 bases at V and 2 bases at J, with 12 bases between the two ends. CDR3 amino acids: CASSSPRVAGANVLTF. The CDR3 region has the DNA TGTGCCAGCAGTTCCCCCAGGGTAGCTGGGGCCAACGTCCTGACTTTC.

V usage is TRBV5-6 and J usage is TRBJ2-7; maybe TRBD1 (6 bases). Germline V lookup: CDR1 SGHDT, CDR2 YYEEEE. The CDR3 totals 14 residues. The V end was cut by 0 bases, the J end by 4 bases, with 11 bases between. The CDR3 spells CASSLGQGWYEQYF. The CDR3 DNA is TGTGCCAGCAGCTTGGGGCAGGGGTGGTACGAGCAGTACTTC.

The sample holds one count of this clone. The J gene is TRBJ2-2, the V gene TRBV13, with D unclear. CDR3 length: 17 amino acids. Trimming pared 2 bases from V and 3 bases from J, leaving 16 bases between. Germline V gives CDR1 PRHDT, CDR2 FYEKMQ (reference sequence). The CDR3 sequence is CASSLFHTWAHTGELFF. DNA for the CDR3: TGTGCCAGCAGCTTATTTCACACCTGGGCCCACACCGGGGAGCTGTTTTTT.

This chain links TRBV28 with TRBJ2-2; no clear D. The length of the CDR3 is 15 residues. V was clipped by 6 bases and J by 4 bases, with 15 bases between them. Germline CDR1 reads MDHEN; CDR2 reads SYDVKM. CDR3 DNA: TGTGCCAGCAGATCCAGCAGCCAATCCACCGGGGAGCTGTTTTTT. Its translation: CASRSSSQSTGELFF.

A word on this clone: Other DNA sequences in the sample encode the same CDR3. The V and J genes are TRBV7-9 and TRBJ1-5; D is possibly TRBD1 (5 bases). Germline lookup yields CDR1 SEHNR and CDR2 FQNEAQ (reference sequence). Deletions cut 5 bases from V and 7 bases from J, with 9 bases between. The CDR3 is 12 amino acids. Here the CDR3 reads CASSLGTQPQHF. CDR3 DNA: TGTGCCAGCAGCCTCGGGACCCAGCCCCAGCATTTT.

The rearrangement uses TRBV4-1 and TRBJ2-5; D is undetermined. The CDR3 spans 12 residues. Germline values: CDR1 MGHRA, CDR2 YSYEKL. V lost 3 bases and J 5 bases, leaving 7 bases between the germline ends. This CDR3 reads CASSQAGETQYF. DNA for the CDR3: TGCGCCAGCAGCCAGGCTGGGGAGACCCAGTACTTC.

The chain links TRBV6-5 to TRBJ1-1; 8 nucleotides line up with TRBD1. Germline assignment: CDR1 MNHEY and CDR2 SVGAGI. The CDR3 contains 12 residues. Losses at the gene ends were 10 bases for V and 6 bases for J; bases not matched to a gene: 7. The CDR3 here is CATSGGSPEAFF. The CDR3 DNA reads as TGTGCCACATCAGGGGGCAGCCCTGAAGCTTTCTTT.

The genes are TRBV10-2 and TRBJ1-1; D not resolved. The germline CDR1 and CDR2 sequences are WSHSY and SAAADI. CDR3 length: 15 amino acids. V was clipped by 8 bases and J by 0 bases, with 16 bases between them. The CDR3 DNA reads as TGCGCCAGCGTTGGTCTCTCGTCCATGAACACTGAAGCTTTCTTT. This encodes CASVGLSSMNTEAFF.

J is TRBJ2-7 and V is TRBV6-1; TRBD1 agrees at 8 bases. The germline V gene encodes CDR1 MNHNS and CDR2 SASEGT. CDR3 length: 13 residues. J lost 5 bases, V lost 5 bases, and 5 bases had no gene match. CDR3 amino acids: CASSHLDRDEQYF. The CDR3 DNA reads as TGTGCCAGCAGTCACCTGGACAGGGACGAGCAGTACTTC.

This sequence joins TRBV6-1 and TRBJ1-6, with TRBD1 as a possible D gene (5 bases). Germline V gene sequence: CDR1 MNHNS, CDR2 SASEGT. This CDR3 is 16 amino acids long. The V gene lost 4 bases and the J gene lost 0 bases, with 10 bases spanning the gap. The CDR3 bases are TGTGCCAGCAGTGGGGGACTGAACTCCTATAATTCACCCCTCCACTTT. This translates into CASSGGLNSYNSPLHF.

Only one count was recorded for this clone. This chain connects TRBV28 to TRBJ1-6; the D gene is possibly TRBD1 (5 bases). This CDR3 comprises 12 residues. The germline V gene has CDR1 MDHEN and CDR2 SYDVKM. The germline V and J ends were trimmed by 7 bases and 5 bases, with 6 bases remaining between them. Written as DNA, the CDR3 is TGTGCCAGCATGACAGATAATTCACCCCTCCACTTT. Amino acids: CASMTDNSPLHF.

Written as DNA, the CDR3 is TGTGCCAGCAGCTTAGCCTTGGCGGCGGGGAGCGAAAAACTGTTTTTT. It translates to CASSLALAAGSEKLFF. J is TRBJ1-4 and V is TRBV7-9; D unclear. V lost 0 bases to trimming and J lost 8 bases, with 16 bases between them. Germline lookup yields CDR1 SEHNR and CDR2 FQNEAQ (reference sequence). CDR3 size: 16 residues. Based on the CDR3 plus reference TRBV7-9 and TRBJ1-4, the full variable domain is DTGVSQNPRHKITKRGQNVTFRCDPISEHNRLYWYRQTLGQGPEFLTYFQNEAQLEKSRLLSDRFSAERPKGSFSTLEIQRTEQGDSAMYLCASSLALAAGSEKLFFGSGTQLSVL.

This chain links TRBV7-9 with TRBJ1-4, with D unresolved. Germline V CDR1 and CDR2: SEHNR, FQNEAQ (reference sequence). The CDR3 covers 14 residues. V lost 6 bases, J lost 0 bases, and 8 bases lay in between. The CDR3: CASSLTATNEKLFF. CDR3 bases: TGTGCCAGCAGTCTTACCGCAACTAATGAAAAACTGTTTTTT.